The next 29 T cell receptor beta chains were all read from a single sample in a study of blood T cell repertoires in COVID-19. The method was immunoSEQ multiplex PCR; TCRdb's version includes in-frame clones alone and lacks a portion of them. The sample records 300,000 to 350,000 clones, roughly 89% being singletons. The sequenced sample consisted of peripheral blood. The source of these receptors is a man aged 25 to 45 with COVID-19, enrolled during active disease.

This chain connects TRBV5-1 to TRBJ2-7, with D tentatively TRBD1 (6 bases). The CDR3 sequence is 16 residues long. The V end was cut by 0 bases, the J end by 1 base, with 14 bases between. Germline V gene sequence: CDR1 SGHRS, CDR2 YFSETQ. The CDR3 region has the DNA TGCGCCAGCAGCTTGGTAGGGACATCACCTTCCTACGAGCAGTACTTC. Its protein product is CASSLVGTSPSYEQYF.

Notes on this clone: This sample also contains other DNA sequences that code for the same CDR3. The chain couples TRBV5-4 to TRBJ2-7; D call uncertain. The CDR3 contains 11 residues. V was shortened by 5 bases and J by 1 base, with 4 bases between the two germline ends. CDR1 and CDR2 (germline): SGHNT, YYREEE (reference sequence). In DNA, the CDR3 is TGTGCCAGCAGTTCTTCCTACGAGCAGTACTTC. Translating it yields CASSSSYEQYF.

The chain recombines TRBV4-2 with TRBJ1-2, with D maybe TRBD1 (6 bases). The CDR3 is made up of 17 amino acids. V lost 1 base and J lost 2, with 17 bases in between. Germline CDR1 and CDR2: LGHNA and YNFKEQ. CDR3 coding DNA: TGTGCCAGCAGCCAAGTTTCCGACGGACAGACGAACTATGGCTACACCTTC. It specifies CASSQVSDGQTNYGYTF.

This chain connects TRBV4-1 to TRBJ1-1, with TRBD1 matching over 8 bases. Germline V gives CDR1 MGHRA, CDR2 YSYEKL. Trimming cost V 0 bases and J 7 bases; bases outside gene matches: 7. The CDR3 loop spans 15 amino acids. The CDR3 sequence is CASSQDRRDRIEAFF. The DNA of the CDR3 is TGCGCCAGCAGCCAAGATAGAAGGGACAGGATTGAAGCTTTCTTT.

V usage is TRBV15 and J usage is TRBJ1-2; no firm D call. CDR1 is LNHNV and CDR2 is YYDKDF in the germline V gene (reference sequence). The CDR3 runs to 13 residues. Trimming shortened V by 0 bases and J by 5 bases, and 7 bases separated the two germline ends. DNA of the CDR3: TGTGCCACCAGCAGAGATTTGAGATATGGCTACACCTTC. Translation: CATSRDLRYGYTF. The variable domain in full, with the rest retrieved from reference TRBV15 and TRBJ1-2, is DAMVIQNPRYQVTQFGKPVTLSCSQTLNHNVMYWYQQKSSQAPKLLFHYYDKDFNNEADTPDNFQSRRPNTSFCFLDIRSPGLGDTAMYLCATSRDLRYGYTFGSGTRLTVV.

This clone was counted only a few times. The chain has TRBV9 and TRBJ1-5; 7 bases are shared with TRBD1. CDR1 is SGDLS, CDR2 YYNGEE, per germline. V gave up 0 bases and J gave up 2 bases; unmatched junction bases: 8. This CDR3 is built from 17 residues. Here the CDR3 reads CASSVDRQTGGNQPQHF. For the CDR3, the DNA is TGTGCCAGCAGCGTAGACCGGCAAACAGGGGGCAATCAGCCCCAGCATTTT.

This chain links TRBV30 with TRBJ1-4; the D gene is possibly TRBD1 (6 bases). Trimming pared 7 bases from V and 8 bases from J, leaving 17 bases between. The CDR3 loop spans 13 amino acids. The germline V gene has CDR1 GTSNPN and CDR2 SVGIG (reference sequence). The CDR3 spells CASAGDKREKLFF. Here the CDR3 DNA reads TGTGCCTCCGCGGGGGACAAGCGAGAAAAACTGTTTTTT.

The V and J genes are TRBV4-1 and TRBJ1-3, with TRBD1 identical over 8 bases. This CDR3 has 15 amino acids. V shed 4 bases, J shed 4 bases, and the junction held 6 bases outside the gene matches. The germline V gene has CDR1 MGHRA and CDR2 YSYEKL. This chain's CDR3 is CASSRGQGWGNTIYF. The CDR3, as DNA: TGCGCCAGCAGCCGAGGACAGGGTTGGGGAAACACCATATATTTT.

The chain links TRBV11-2 to TRBJ2-7; D is unresolved. V was pared by 10 bases and J by 6 bases, with 22 bases between. The CDR3 extends over 14 amino acids. CDR1 and CDR2 (germline): SGHAT, FQNNGV. The DNA of the CDR3 is TGTGCCACCAAAATTACTATAGAGTCCCTCGAGCAGTACTTC. It yields the protein CATKITIESLEQYF.

A single count supports this clone. The chain combines TRBV5-1 with TRBJ2-7; possibly TRBD1 for D (5 bases). Germline CDR1 and CDR2: SGHRS and YFSETQ. V was trimmed by 4 bases and J by 6 bases, leaving 14 bases between them. The CDR3 is made up of 13 amino acids. The CDR3 loop is CASSKLSGPEQYF. The CDR3 DNA sequence: TGCGCCAGCAGCAAGCTATCAGGGCCCGAGCAGTACTTC.

The J gene is TRBJ1-6, the V gene TRBV7-9; TRBD1 matches at 10 bases. Germline assignment: CDR1 SEHNR and CDR2 FQNEAQ (reference sequence). Trimming took 1 base from V and 11 from J; bases not matched to a gene: 5. CDR3 size: 15 residues. The CDR3: CASSLGDRGRTPLHF. CDR3 nucleotide sequence: TGTGCCAGCAGCTTAGGGGACAGGGGAAGGACACCCCTCCACTTT.

The chain joins TRBV6-5 to TRBJ1-2, with 9 bases fitting TRBD1. This CDR3 is 14 amino acids long. CDR1 MNHEY and CDR2 SVGAGI come from the germline V gene. V lost 6 bases, J lost 2 bases, and 4 bases stayed unmatched. The CDR3 bases are TGTGCCAGCAGCCGGACAGGGGACAACTATGGCTACACCTTC. Protein sequence: CASSRTGDNYGYTF.

The chain carries TRBV11-1 and TRBJ2-1; D may be TRBD1 (5 bases). The CDR3 sequence is 15 residues long. V lost 5 bases and J 9 bases, leaving 20 bases between the germline ends. CDR1 and CDR2 from the germline V gene are SGHAT and FQDESV (reference sequence). The CDR3 DNA sequence: TGTGCCAGCAGCCCTTTTGGACCCACCCAGGGTGAGCAGTTCTTC. This gives the protein CASSPFGPTQGEQFF.

V usage is TRBV28 and J usage is TRBJ1-1; D unclear. Looked up from germline, CDR1 is MDHEN and CDR2 is SYDVKM. V was cut by 4 bases and J by 1 base, with 16 bases left in between. This CDR3 comprises 16 residues. The CDR3 loop reads CASSSSSMTGNTEAFF. As DNA, the CDR3 is TGTGCCAGCAGTTCCTCATCAATGACGGGGAACACTGAAGCTTTCTTT.

The rearrangement links TRBV2 to TRBJ1-1; no clear D gene. CDR1 SNHLY and CDR2 FYNNEI come from the germline V gene. The ends were cut back, 8 bases at V and 8 bases at J, with 15 bases in the middle. This CDR3 comprises 12 residues. This CDR3 is CASRFAGDEAFF. CDR3 coding DNA: TGTGCCAGCCGGTTTGCCGGAGACGAAGCTTTCTTT.

This clone was recorded a few times. V usage is TRBV7-9 and J usage is TRBJ1-6; TRBD1 might be the D (6 bases). Trimming took 1 base from V and 2 from J, leaving 6 bases between them. The CDR3 is 15 residues long. Germline loops: CDR1 SEHNR, CDR2 FQNEAQ (reference sequence). The CDR3 region has the DNA TGTGCCAGCAGCTTAGACAGGGCCTATAATTCACCCCTCCACTTT. It encodes CASSLDRAYNSPLHF. Using reference TRBV7-9 and TRBJ1-6 for the parts outside the CDR3, the full variable domain is DTGVSQNPRHKITKRGQNVTFRCDPISEHNRLYWYRQTLGQGPEFLTYFQNEAQLEKSRLLSDRFSAERPKGSFSTLEIQRTEQGDSAMYLCASSLDRAYNSPLHFGNGTRLTVT.

The chain uses TRBV5-1 and TRBJ1-4; D is unclear. The V gene's germline CDR1 is SGHRS and CDR2 YFSETQ. V was shortened by 6 bases and J by 0 bases, with 12 bases between the two germline ends. The CDR3 is 15 amino acids. CDR3 region: CASTEEGATNEKLFF. The CDR3 coding sequence is TGCGCCAGCACCGAAGAAGGAGCAACTAATGAAAAACTGTTTTTT.

In the case of this clone: The junction does not match germline at one end; this may be a read error. V gene TRBV6-5 combines with J gene TRBJ1-1; no clear D. This CDR3 has 12 amino acids. Germline assignment: CDR1 MNHEY and CDR2 SVGAGI. CDR3 sequence: CASSSTVGRPLF. The CDR3 bases are TGTGCCAGCAGTTCCACGGTCGGGAGACCTCTATTT.

A few counts support this clone. The V and J genes are TRBV5-4 and TRBJ2-2; 9 bases line up with TRBD2. Germline CDR1 is SGHNT and CDR2 is YYREEE (reference sequence). The J segment lost 2 bases and the V segment lost 0 bases, leaving 8 bases of the junction unmatched. This CDR3 contains 18 residues. CDR3 protein: CASSLAMRGGLNTGELFF. The CDR3, as DNA: TGTGCCAGCAGCTTGGCGATGCGGGGGGGTTTAAACACCGGGGAGCTGTTTTTT.

The chain recombines TRBV7-2 with TRBJ2-7, with TRBD1 matching 7 bases. Germline-derived CDR1 and CDR2 are SGHTA and FQGNSA. CDR3 length: 16 residues. J was trimmed by 5 bases and V by 0 bases; bases with no gene match: 10. This chain's CDR3 is CASSLALWQGEHEQYF. CDR3 DNA sequence: TGTGCCAGCAGCTTAGCCCTCTGGCAGGGGGAACACGAGCAGTACTTC.

V usage is TRBV19 and J usage is TRBJ1-1; 8 bases map to TRBD1. Germline values: CDR1 LNHDA, CDR2 SQIVND (reference sequence). The CDR3 is 14 residues long. Germline trimming cut 6 bases from V and 4 bases from J; bases unmatched to any gene: 7. In nucleotides, the CDR3 is TGTGCCAGTAGCTCAGGGGGCACGGGCACTGAAGCTTTCTTT. This translates into CASSSGGTGTEAFF.

This clone was picked up one time. The gene calls are TRBV6-5 and TRBJ1-5; the D is unclear. Germline V lookup: CDR1 MNHEY, CDR2 SVGAGI. The length of the CDR3 is 15 residues. Trimming took 5 bases from V and 2 from J, leaving 13 bases between them. CDR3 protein: CASSNGIGGNQPQHF. The CDR3 DNA reads as TGTGCCAGCAGTAATGGAATCGGGGGCAATCAGCCCCAGCATTTT.

J is TRBJ2-7 and V is TRBV19; no clear D gene. V shed 4 bases and J shed 3 bases, with 13 bases lying between them. CDR3 length: 14 residues. The V gene's germline CDR1 is LNHDA and CDR2 SQIVND (reference sequence). The chain's CDR3 is CASSNRHVLYEQYF. The CDR3 nucleotides read TGTGCCAGTAGTAACCGACACGTTCTCTACGAGCAGTACTTC.

The chain has TRBV9 and TRBJ2-3; the match to TRBD2 covers 11 bases. Germline CDR1 SGDLS, CDR2 YYNGEE. V lost 7 bases, J lost 2 bases, and 6 bases stayed unmatched. This CDR3 comprises 15 residues. The chain's CDR3 is CASAGGLAVTDTQYF. CDR3 coding DNA: TGTGCCAGCGCAGGGGGACTAGCGGTCACAGATACGCAGTATTTT.

This chain links TRBV29-1 with TRBJ1-5; D perhaps matches TRBD1 (5 bases). V lost 4 bases and J 6 bases, leaving 10 bases between the germline ends. The CDR3 runs to 12 residues. Germline values: CDR1 SQVTM, CDR2 ANQGSEA. The CDR3 coding sequence is TGCAGCGTTGGAGACAGCGGTCAGCCCCAGCATTTT. Its translation is CSVGDSGQPQHF.

This clone was counted between two and nine times. The chain employs TRBV5-8 and TRBJ2-1; TRBD2 aligns across 10 bases. The V gene end was trimmed by 0 bases and the J gene end by 8 bases; junction bases not matched to a gene: 5. The CDR3 consists of 15 residues. Per germline, CDR1 SGHTS and CDR2 YDEGEE. The CDR3 loop reads CASSLGLAGAHEQFF. The CDR3 DNA follows: TGTGCCAGCAGCTTGGGGCTAGCGGGAGCCCATGAGCAGTTCTTC.

The V and J genes are TRBV24-1 and TRBJ2-7, with D perhaps TRBD1 (6 bases). The V gene lost 10 bases and the J gene lost 3 bases, with 15 bases spanning the gap. Germline CDR1 is KGHDR and CDR2 is SFDVKD. This CDR3 has 13 residues. CDR3 sequence (DNA): TGTGCCACGGCCTCTGGACAGCACTACGAGCAGTACTTC. This sequence encodes CATASGQHYEQYF.

The chain carries TRBV5-1 and TRBJ1-2; 7 bases map to TRBD1. CDR1 is SGHRS, CDR2 YFSETQ, per germline. V trimming: 2 bases; J trimming: 4 bases; junction bases outside the gene matches: 11. The CDR3 covers 16 residues. CDR3 DNA: TGCGCCAGCAGCTTACGACAGGGCCCTCTAGGCTATGGCTACACCTTC. It codes for CASSLRQGPLGYGYTF. The whole variable domain, remainder taken from reference TRBV5-1 and TRBJ1-2, is KAGVTQTPRYLIKTRGQQVTLSCSPISGHRSVSWYQQTPGQGLQFLFEYFSETQRNKGNFPGRFSGRQFSNSRSEMNVSTLELGDSALYLCASSLRQGPLGYGYTFGSGTRLTVV.

This clone was observed once. This chain links TRBV19 with TRBJ1-1; TRBD1 agrees at 8 bases. With V trimmed by 3 bases and J by 4 bases, 7 bases remained unmatched. CDR3 length: 15 amino acids. Germline V CDR1 and CDR2: LNHDA, SQIVND (reference sequence). CDR3 coding DNA: TGTGCCAGTAGTATCTCGACAGGGGCGGCCACTGAAGCTTTCTTT. This encodes CASSISTGAATEAFF.